The sequence of this T cell receptor (beta chain) was determined in a study of blood T cells in healthy people across ages. V lost 1 base to trimming and J lost 10 bases; unmatched junction nucleotides: 4. The CDR3 extends over 12 amino acids. Germline V gene data show CDR1 as SNHLY and CDR2 as FYNNEI. Combining a sample-barcoded 5' primer with a J-beta primer mix, a second PCR ran for about 6 to 11 cycles. TCRdb recomputed calls from the 5' RACE reads with MiXCR, one row per CDR3 protein. The repertoire has about 640,000 distinct CDR3 sequences, roughly 31% of them found once; the top ten carry approximately 14%. This clonotype was observed many times.

This TCR derives from a woman over 75 in good health. The rearrangement uses TRBV2 and TRBJ2-7; 7 bases map to TRBD2. The sample taken for sequencing was blood. As DNA, the CDR3 is TGTGCCAGCAGTGAAGTGCGGGGGTCTCAGTACTTC. Protein sequence: CASSEVRGSQYF.